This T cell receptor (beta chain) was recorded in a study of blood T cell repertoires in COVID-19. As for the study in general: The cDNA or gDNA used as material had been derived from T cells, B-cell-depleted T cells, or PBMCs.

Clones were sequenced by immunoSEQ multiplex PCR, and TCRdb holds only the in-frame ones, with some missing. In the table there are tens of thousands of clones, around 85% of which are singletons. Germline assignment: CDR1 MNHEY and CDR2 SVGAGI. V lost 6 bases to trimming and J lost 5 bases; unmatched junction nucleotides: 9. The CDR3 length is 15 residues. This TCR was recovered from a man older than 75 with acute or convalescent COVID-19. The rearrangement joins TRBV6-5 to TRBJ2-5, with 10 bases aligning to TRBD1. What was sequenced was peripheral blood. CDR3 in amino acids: CASRNRQGAMETQYF. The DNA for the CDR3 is TGTGCCAGCAGGAATAGACAGGGGGCGATGGAGACCCAGTACTTC.